This TCR beta chain derives from a study of neurological immune-mediated disorders. This clonotype was picked up many times. Its antigen is unknown. General study points: There were no CDR3 amino acid sequences shared by expanded clones across subjects, a result suggesting private repertoires in all groups. No clinical or MRI feature was associated with the multiple sclerosis repertoire cluster. When grouped phylogenetically, the repertoires of 18 of the 34 multiple sclerosis patients fell together in one related-CDR3 cluster, which is a possible signature.

From 15-18 subjects, every sequencing run obtained over 190 million TCR-beta sequences. TCRdb re-derived calls from the 5' RACE reads in MiXCR, one entry per CDR3 protein. This sample yields 15,000 to 20,000 distinct CDR3 sequences, of which 2.6% are seen a single time; 5% to 7% belongs to the top ten. The CDR3 is 14 residues long. V shed 2 bases and J shed 8 bases, with 15 bases lying between them. The TCR originated in a woman aged 18 to 35 with multiple sclerosis. The rearrangement uses TRBV12-3 or TRBV12-4 and TRBJ1-1; D may be TRBD1 (6 bases). The sequenced material came from PBMCs. The CDR3 spells CASSLRTVLPEAFF. The CDR3 DNA is TGTGCCAGCAGTTTACGGACAGTCCTCCCGGAAGCTTTCTTT.